This TCR beta chain originates from a study of T cells in Graves' hyperthyroidism and ophthalmopathy. Exclusions: uncontrolled infection, other autoimmune disease, pregnancy, lactation. Diagnosis rested on symptoms, serum thyroxine and TRAb, thyroid ultrasound, and orbital computed tomography. It was RNA transcripts that yielded the amplified TCR beta CDR3 regions. HTBI primers were used for first-round RT-PCR of the TCR CDR3. TCRdb itself ran the multiplex PCR reads through MiXCR, one entry per CDR3 protein. This sample has some 320,000 distinct CDR3 sequences, with roughly 13% found just once. There are many counts of this clonotype. The sequencing sample was made of blood. The source is a woman aged 40 to 49 with Graves' ophthalmopathy.

The chain's CDR3 is CASSFSGETPDTQYF. DNA of the CDR3: TGTGCCAGCAGTTTTAGCGGGGAGACACCAGATACGCAGTATTTT. V is TRBV12-3 or TRBV12-4 and J is TRBJ2-3; TRBD2 agrees at 8 bases. The CDR3 sequence is 15 residues long. The ends lost 3 bases at V and 4 bases at J; junction bases unmatched: 6.